A selection of T cell receptor beta chains follows, all from one sample in a study of T cell clones after liver transplantation. Data came from immunoSEQ multiplex PCR; TCRdb stores just in-frame clones and leaves some out. The sample holds around 20,000 clones, 88% seen once. This material consisted of CD8+ T cells from blood, taken before liver transplant. Every receptor here comes from a human donor who received a liver transplant. Both conserved end residues are part of each CDR3. Fields, in order: J gene, V gene, D gene, clone size, CDR3 protein, CDR3 DNA. The D gene is left open where the match is weak. For some rows the clone size is stated as once, few or many, or as a class when expanded; others skip it.

J: TRBJ2-2
V: TRBV19
D: NA
size: NA
CDR3: CATPSGQNTGELFF
DNA: TGTGCCACCCCGTCCGGACAAAACACCGGGGAGCTGTTTTTT

J: TRBJ1-2
V: TRBV5-4
D: TRBD1
size: NA
CDR3: CASSVRDSYGYTF
DNA: TGTGCCAGCAGCGTCCGGGACAGTTATGGCTACACCTTC

J: TRBJ2-7
V: TRBV4-1
D: NA
size: medium-sized
CDR3: CASSHGQGEGYEQYF
DNA: TGCGCCAGCAGCCATGGGCAGGGGGAGGGATACGAGCAGTACTTC

J: TRBJ2-7
V: TRBV28
D: TRBD1
size: NA
CDR3: CASRPALGQGLYEQYF
DNA: TGTGCCAGCAGACCTGCACTCGGACAGGGACTTTACGAGCAGTACTTC

J: TRBJ2-1
V: TRBV10-1
D: NA
size: NA
CDR3: CAGTFKGGVGGSYNEQFF
DNA: TGCGCCGGGACTTTCAAGGGGGGAGTGGGGGGCTCCTACAATGAGCAGTTCTTC

J: TRBJ2-1
V: TRBV4-1
D: TRBD2
size: NA
CDR3: CASTPSGDEQFF
DNA: TGCGCCAGCACCCCTAGCGGGGATGAGCAGTTCTTC

J: TRBJ1-5
V: TRBV4-1
D: NA
size: NA
CDR3: CASSSEDTPDQPQHF
DNA: TGCGCCAGCAGCTCCGAGGACACACCGGATCAGCCCCAGCATTTT

J: TRBJ1-4
V: TRBV4-1
D: NA
size: NA
CDR3: CASSYLTGKLFF
DNA: TGCGCCAGCAGCTACCTGACCGGAAAACTGTTTTTT

J: TRBJ2-1
V: TRBV10-1
D: NA
size: NA
CDR3: CASSDPTSYNEQFF
DNA: TGCGCCAGCAGTGACCCGACTAGCTACAATGAGCAGTTCTTC

J: TRBJ1-1
V: TRBV6-4
D: TRBD1
size: NA
CDR3: CASRQGSGNTEAFF
DNA: TGTGCCAGCAGACAGGGGTCGGGGAACACTGAAGCTTTCTTT

J: TRBJ1-2
V: TRBV28
D: TRBD1
size: NA
CDR3: CASSLDREVYGYTF
DNA: TGTGCCAGCAGTTTAGACAGGGAGGTCTATGGCTACACCTTC

J: TRBJ1-2
V: TRBV9
D: NA
size: NA
CDR3: CASSIAAVARRDYGYTF
DNA: TGTGCCAGCAGCATCGCAGCCGTCGCACGAAGGGACTATGGCTACACCTTC

J: TRBJ1-1
V: TRBV7-9
D: NA
size: NA
CDR3: CASSPGARATEAFF
DNA: TGTGCCAGCAGCCCCGGGGCCAGGGCCACTGAAGCTTTCTTT

J: TRBJ2-5
V: TRBV7-9
D: TRBD2
size: NA
CDR3: CASSWGGGETQYF
DNA: TGTGCCAGCAGCTGGGGGGGAGGAGAGACCCAGTACTTC

J: TRBJ1-1
V: TRBV11-2
D: NA
size: NA
CDR3: CASSSMGQPNTEAFF
DNA: TGTGCCAGCAGCTCTATGGGGCAGCCGAACACTGAAGCTTTCTTT

J: TRBJ1-5
V: TRBV19
D: NA
size: NA
CDR3: CASSHHRSIANQPQHF
DNA: TGTGCCAGTAGTCACCACCGGAGTATCGCAAATCAGCCCCAGCATTTT

J: TRBJ2-7
V: TRBV28
D: NA
size: medium-sized
CDR3: CASRPSTGHYYEQYF
DNA: TGTGCCAGCAGACCTTCGACGGGACACTATTACGAGCAGTACTTC

J: TRBJ1-4
V: TRBV9
D: NA
size: NA
CDR3: CASSAPVGSTNEKLFF
DNA: TGTGCCAGCAGCGCCCCAGTGGGATCGACTAATGAAAAACTGTTTTTT

J: TRBJ2-3
V: TRBV29-1
D: NA
size: NA
CDR3: CSVETQGYADTQYF
DNA: TGCAGCGTCGAGACACAGGGTTACGCAGATACGCAGTATTTT

J: TRBJ2-3
V: TRBV7-8
D: TRBD1
size: NA
CDR3: CASSLLPGQGFSDTQYF
DNA: TGTGCCAGCAGCTTGCTTCCGGGACAGGGTTTTTCAGATACGCAGTATTTT

J: TRBJ1-2
V: TRBV19
D: NA
size: NA
CDR3: CASSIEGGVYGYTF
DNA: TGTGCCAGTAGTATAGAGGGGGGCGTCTATGGCTACACCTTC

J: TRBJ2-1
V: TRBV19
D: NA
size: NA
CDR3: CASSTRLASFGNEQFF
DNA: TGTGCCAGTAGTACCCGGCTAGCGAGTTTCGGGAATGAGCAGTTCTTC

J: TRBJ2-1
V: TRBV7-2
D: NA
size: NA
CDR3: CASSPGEGPSYNEQFF
DNA: TGTGCCAGCAGCCCGGGCGAGGGCCCCTCCTACAATGAGCAGTTCTTC

J: TRBJ2-5
V: TRBV4-1
D: NA
size: NA
CDR3: CASSYYREEETQYF
DNA: TGCGCCAGCAGCTACTACAGGGAGGAAGAGACCCAGTACTTC

J: TRBJ2-5
V: TRBV19
D: TRBD2
size: NA
CDR3: CASSWVAGEETQYF
DNA: TGTGCCAGCTCCTGGGTAGCGGGAGAAGAGACCCAGTACTTC

J: TRBJ1-1
V: TRBV5-4
D: NA
size: NA
CDR3: CASSLGGSSEAFF
DNA: TGTGCCAGCAGCTTGGGTGGAAGCTCTGAAGCTTTCTTT

J: TRBJ2-2
V: TRBV9
D: NA
size: NA
CDR3: CASSVEDTGELFF
DNA: TGTGCCAGCAGCGTAGAAGACACCGGGGAGCTGTTTTTT

J: TRBJ2-7
V: TRBV19
D: NA
size: NA
CDR3: CASSPSTGPYEQYF
DNA: TGTGCCAGTAGTCCTTCGACGGGTCCCTACGAGCAGTACTTC

J: TRBJ2-7
V: TRBV5-1
D: NA
size: NA
CDR3: CASSLAQTGFYEQYF
DNA: TGCGCCAGCAGCTTGGCCCAGACAGGTTTCTACGAGCAGTACTTC

J: TRBJ1-4
V: TRBV7-8
D: TRBD1
size: NA
CDR3: CASSLAGQGTKNEKLFF
DNA: TGTGCCAGCAGCTTAGCCGGACAGGGGACCAAGAATGAAAAACTGTTTTTT

J: TRBJ2-1
V: TRBV7-7
D: NA
size: NA
CDR3: CASSQDLMENEQFF
DNA: TGTGCTAGCAGCCAAGACTTGATGGAGAATGAGCAGTTCTTC

J: TRBJ2-7
V: TRBV7-9
D: TRBD2
size: NA
CDR3: CASSLAETSGYEQYF
DNA: TGTGCCAGCAGCTTAGCCGAGACTAGCGGCTACGAGCAGTACTTC

J: TRBJ2-7
V: TRBV2
D: TRBD1
size: NA
CDR3: CASRRDRDYEQYF
DNA: TGTGCCAGCAGGAGGGACAGAGACTACGAGCAGTACTTC

J: TRBJ2-1
V: TRBV9
D: NA
size: NA
CDR3: CASSARLSSYNEQFF
DNA: TGTGCCAGCAGCGCAAGACTGAGCTCCTACAATGAGCAGTTCTTC

J: TRBJ2-1
V: TRBV6-4
D: TRBD1
size: NA
CDR3: CASSDPDRGNEQFF
DNA: TGTGCCAGCAGTGACCCCGACAGGGGCAATGAGCAGTTCTTC

J: TRBJ2-7
V: TRBV28
D: TRBD2
size: NA
CDR3: CASSFPEGLAGDEQYF
DNA: TGTGCCAGCAGTTTTCCCGAAGGACTAGCGGGAGACGAGCAGTACTTC

J: TRBJ2-1
V: TRBV9
D: TRBD2
size: once
CDR3: CASSAPGLADINEQFF
DNA: TGTGCCAGCAGCGCCCCGGGACTAGCGGACATCAATGAGCAGTTCTTC

J: TRBJ2-4
V: TRBV4-1
D: TRBD2
size: NA
CDR3: CASSPGTSGGKNIQYF
DNA: TGCGCCAGCAGCCCCGGGACTAGCGGAGGCAAAAACATTCAGTACTTC

J: TRBJ2-6
V: TRBV6-1
D: NA
size: NA
CDR3: CASSAALECKQSRANVLTF
DNA: TGTGCCAGCAGTGCGGCTCTGGAATGTAAACAAAGTCGGGCCAACGTCCTGACTTTC

J: TRBJ2-4
V: TRBV7-6
D: NA
size: NA
CDR3: CASSRWGYF
DNA: TGTGCCAGCAGCCGTTGGGGATACTTC

J: TRBJ2-2
V: TRBV9
D: TRBD2
size: NA
CDR3: CASSVGLREANTGELFF
DNA: TGTGCCAGCAGCGTAGGGTTACGGGAGGCGAACACCGGGGAGCTGTTTTTT

J: TRBJ2-1
V: TRBV7-6
D: TRBD2
size: NA
CDR3: CASSLGAGVYNEQFF
DNA: TGTGCCAGCAGCTTGGGAGCGGGAGTCTACAATGAGCAGTTCTTC

J: TRBJ2-1
V: TRBV4-2
D: NA
size: NA
CDR3: CASSLPGSNEQFF
DNA: TGTGCCAGCAGCCTACCAGGCAGCAATGAGCAGTTCTTC

J: TRBJ2-7
V: TRBV19
D: NA
size: NA
CDR3: CASTPGPHNEQYF
DNA: TGTGCCAGTACCCCGGGACCCCATAACGAGCAGTACTTC

J: TRBJ2-7
V: TRBV7-7
D: TRBD2
size: NA
CDR3: CASSPSGSPHEQYF
DNA: TGTGCTAGCAGCCCTAGCGGGAGCCCCCACGAGCAGTACTTC

J: TRBJ2-7
V: TRBV28
D: TRBD2
size: NA
CDR3: CASRGLAGGYEQYF
DNA: TGTGCCAGCAGAGGACTAGCGGGAGGCTACGAGCAGTACTTC

J: TRBJ2-7
V: TRBV19
D: TRBD1
size: NA
CDR3: CASSTTSGTANIYEQYF
DNA: TGTGCCAGTAGTACAACTTCTGGGACAGCCAATATCTACGAGCAGTACTTC

J: TRBJ2-7
V: TRBV30
D: TRBD1
size: NA
CDR3: CAWTGTGGYEQYF
DNA: TGTGCCTGGACCGGGACAGGGGGCTACGAGCAGTACTTC

J: TRBJ2-7
V: TRBV5-4
D: NA
size: NA
CDR3: CASSFGSGYEQYF
DNA: TGTGCCAGCAGCTTCGGGAGTGGCTACGAGCAGTACTTC

J: TRBJ2-5
V: TRBV7-9
D: TRBD2
size: NA
CDR3: CASSPGTSGAGDETQYF
DNA: TGTGCCAGCAGCCCTGGGACTAGCGGGGCTGGGGATGAGACCCAGTACTTC

J: TRBJ1-3
V: TRBV9
D: NA
size: NA
CDR3: CASSSAGSSGNTIYF
DNA: TGTGCCAGCAGCTCCGCAGGTTCCTCTGGAAACACCATATATTTT

J: TRBJ2-3
V: TRBV6-5
D: TRBD2
size: NA
CDR3: CASSAAGGRADTQYF
DNA: TGTGCCAGCAGTGCCGCGGGAGGGCGCGCAGATACGCAGTATTTT

J: TRBJ2-7
V: TRBV11-2
D: TRBD2
size: NA
CDR3: CASSYSPGLAPNEQYF
DNA: TGTGCCAGCAGCTACTCACCGGGACTAGCGCCGAACGAGCAGTACTTC

J: TRBJ2-4
V: TRBV27
D: TRBD1
size: NA
CDR3: CASSPGQGRYIQYF
DNA: TGTGCCAGCAGTCCCGGACAGGGGAGGTACATTCAGTACTTC

J: TRBJ2-2
V: TRBV14
D: TRBD2
size: NA
CDR3: CASSRGLAGTAGELFF
DNA: TGTGCCAGCAGCCGGGGACTAGCGGGAACGGCCGGGGAGCTGTTTTTT

J: TRBJ1-1
V: TRBV19
D: NA
size: NA
CDR3: CASSIRRKNTEAFF
DNA: TGTGCCAGTAGTATAAGGCGTAAAAACACTGAAGCTTTCTTT

J: TRBJ2-1
V: TRBV28
D: TRBD1
size: NA
CDR3: CASSLRQGLYNEQFF
DNA: TGTGCCAGCAGTCTAAGACAGGGGCTTTACAATGAGCAGTTCTTC

J: TRBJ2-5
V: TRBV25-1
D: NA
size: NA
CDR3: CASSEAETQYF
DNA: TGTGCCAGCAGTGAAGCAGAGACCCAGTACTTC

J: TRBJ1-5
V: TRBV28
D: TRBD1
size: NA
CDR3: CASSLGTGNQPQHF
DNA: TGTGCCAGCAGTTTAGGGACAGGCAATCAGCCCCAGCATTTT